This T cell receptor (beta chain) was found in a study of cytomegalovirus exposure and HLA in healthy donors. Overall study context: A data release that came early held tens of millions of unique TCRs from HLA-typed donors.

This CDR3 is built from 16 residues. V lost 2 bases and J lost 3; bases outside the gene matches: 10. From germline, CDR1 is MNHEY and CDR2 SVGAGI. The study, taken as a whole, reports: A previous analysis found most TCR beta V segments productive roughly 87% or roughly 30% of the time. Reported results showed that the classifier diagnosed cytomegalovirus status with high specificity and sensitivity.

On this clone: Its antigen remains unknown.

PCR employed 60 Vbeta and 13 Jbeta primers. TCRdb's copy holds only in-frame clones and misses some; the assay was immunoSEQ multiplex PCR. The data contain around 140,000 clones, approximately 80% of them singletons. This receptor was obtained from a male donor in good health and CMV-seronegative. Sequenced sample: PBMCs. V usage is TRBV6-5 and J usage is TRBJ2-7, with TRBD1 matching over 7 bases. The DNA of the CDR3 is TGTGCCAGCAGTTACCAGGACAGGCGGTACAACTACGAGCAGTACTTC. As protein: CASSYQDRRYNYEQYF.